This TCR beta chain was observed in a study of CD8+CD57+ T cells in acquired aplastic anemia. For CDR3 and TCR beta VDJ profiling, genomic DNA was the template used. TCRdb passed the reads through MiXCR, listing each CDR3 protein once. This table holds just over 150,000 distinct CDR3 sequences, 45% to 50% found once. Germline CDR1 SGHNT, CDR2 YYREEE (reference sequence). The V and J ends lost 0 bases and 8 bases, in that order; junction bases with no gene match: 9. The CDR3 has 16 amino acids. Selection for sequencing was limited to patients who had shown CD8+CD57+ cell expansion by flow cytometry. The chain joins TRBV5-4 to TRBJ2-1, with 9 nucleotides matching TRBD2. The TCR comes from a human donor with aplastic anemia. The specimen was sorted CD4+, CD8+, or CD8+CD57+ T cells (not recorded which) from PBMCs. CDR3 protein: CASSLVGGRAVDEQFF. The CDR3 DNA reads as TGTGCCAGCAGCTTGGTTGGCGGGAGGGCTGTAGATGAGCAGTTCTTC.